Each of the 3 T cell receptor beta chains below was sequenced from the same sample in a study of T cell repertoires in cytomegalovirus infection. TCRdb re-derived calls from the reads in MiXCR, one entry per CDR3 protein. This repertoire shows 640,000 or so distinct CDR3 sequences, 33% found once; its top ten account for 15% to 20%. For these receptors, no antigen is known. This sample comprised cultured PBMCs, obtained from culture after CMV antigen stimulation. The receptors come from a human donor in good health (CMV status not recorded). Some clones in this sample may be carry-over from other donors' samples.

This clonotype has a handful of counts. V is TRBV2 and J is TRBJ2-5; 9 bases align to TRBD1. Germline CDR1 is SNHLY and CDR2 is FYNNEI. CDR3 length: 14 amino acids. Losses at the gene ends were 2 bases for V and 4 bases for J; bases not matched to a gene: 2. The CDR3 bases are TGTGCCAGCAGTGAAACAGGGGGCCCAGAGACCCAGTACTTC. Residues: CASSETGGPETQYF.

This clonotype showed up just a few times. The V gene is TRBV15, the J gene TRBJ2-5; D unresolved. The V gene lost 1 base and the J gene lost 3 bases, with 6 bases spanning the gap. The CDR3 contains 13 residues. Germline CDR1 LNHNV, CDR2 YYDKDF (reference sequence). Here the CDR3 reads CATSRVTEETQYF. Here the CDR3 DNA reads TGTGCCACCAGCAGAGTAACGGAAGAGACCCAGTACTTC.

V gene TRBV7-3 combines with J gene TRBJ2-3; D perhaps matches TRBD2 (5 bases). Germline values: CDR1 SGHTA, CDR2 FQGTGA. The CDR3 covers 16 residues. V was shortened by 2 bases and J by 0 bases, with 12 bases between the two germline ends. CDR3 loop: CASSLQSTGSTDTQYF. The CDR3 nucleotides are TGTGCCAGCAGCTTACAGTCGACGGGGAGCACAGATACGCAGTATTTT.